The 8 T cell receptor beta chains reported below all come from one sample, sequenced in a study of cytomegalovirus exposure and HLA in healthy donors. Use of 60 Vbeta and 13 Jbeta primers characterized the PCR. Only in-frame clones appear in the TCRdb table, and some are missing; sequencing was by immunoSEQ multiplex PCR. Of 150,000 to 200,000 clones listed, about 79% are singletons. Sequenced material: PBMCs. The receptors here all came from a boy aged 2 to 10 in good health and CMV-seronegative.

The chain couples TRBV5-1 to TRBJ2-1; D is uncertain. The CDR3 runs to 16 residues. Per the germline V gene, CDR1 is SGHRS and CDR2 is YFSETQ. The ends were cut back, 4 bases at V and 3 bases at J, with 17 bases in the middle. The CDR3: CASSPAPMSGYNEQFF. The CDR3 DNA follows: TGCGCCAGCAGCCCCGCCCCTATGTCGGGCTACAATGAGCAGTTCTTC.

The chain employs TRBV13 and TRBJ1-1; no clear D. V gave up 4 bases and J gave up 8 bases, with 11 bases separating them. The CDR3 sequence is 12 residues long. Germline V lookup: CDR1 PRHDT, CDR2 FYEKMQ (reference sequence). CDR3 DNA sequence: TGTGCCAGCAGCTCCGGACTGTACGAAGCTTTCTTT. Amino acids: CASSSGLYEAFF.

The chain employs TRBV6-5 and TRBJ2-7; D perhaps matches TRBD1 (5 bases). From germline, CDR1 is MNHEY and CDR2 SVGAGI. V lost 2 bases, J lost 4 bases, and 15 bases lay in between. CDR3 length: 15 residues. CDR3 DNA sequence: TGTGCCAGCAGTTACCATGGGCAGGGCCCATACGAGCAGTACTTC. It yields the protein CASSYHGQGPYEQYF.

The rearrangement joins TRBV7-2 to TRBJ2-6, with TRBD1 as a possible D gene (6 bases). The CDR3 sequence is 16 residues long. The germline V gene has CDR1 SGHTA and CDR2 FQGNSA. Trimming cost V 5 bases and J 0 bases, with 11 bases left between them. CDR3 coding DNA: TGTGCCAGCAGCCGACAGGCGACCTCTGGGGCCAACGTCCTGACTTTC. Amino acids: CASSRQATSGANVLTF.

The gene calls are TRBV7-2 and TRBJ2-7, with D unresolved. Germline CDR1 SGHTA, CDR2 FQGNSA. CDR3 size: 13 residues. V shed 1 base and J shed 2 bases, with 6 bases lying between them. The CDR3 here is CASSLEATYEQYF. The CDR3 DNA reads TGTGCCAGCAGCTTAGAAGCGACCTACGAGCAGTACTTC.

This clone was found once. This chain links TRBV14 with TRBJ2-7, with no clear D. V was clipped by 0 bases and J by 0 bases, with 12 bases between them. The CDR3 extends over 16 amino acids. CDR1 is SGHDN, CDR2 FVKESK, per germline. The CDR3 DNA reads TGTGCCAGCAGCCAAGATAAGTCAGAGGACTCCTACGAGCAGTACTTC. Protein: CASSQDKSEDSYEQYF.

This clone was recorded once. The CDR3 DNA is TGCGCCAGCAGCTTTACAGCGAACACTGAAGCTTTCTTT. Its translation: CASSFTANTEAFF. V usage is TRBV5-1 and J usage is TRBJ1-1; D is unresolved. V was shortened by 2 bases and J by 1 base, with 6 bases between the two germline ends. Per germline, CDR1 SGHRS and CDR2 YFSETQ. The CDR3 runs to 13 residues.

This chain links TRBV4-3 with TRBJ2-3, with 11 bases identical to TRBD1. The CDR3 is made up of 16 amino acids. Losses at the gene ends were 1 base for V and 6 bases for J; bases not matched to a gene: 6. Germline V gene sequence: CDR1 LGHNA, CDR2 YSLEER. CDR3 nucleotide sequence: TGCGCCAGCAGCCAAGTACGGGACAGGGGGACGGATACGCAGTATTTT. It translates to CASSQVRDRGTDTQYF.